This is a list of T cell receptor beta chains from one sample in a study of control samples from healthy donors and cancer patients. Profiled with immunoSEQ multiplex PCR; TCRdb holds only in-frame clones, not every one. This sample yields about 120,000 clones, of which more than 75% are seen a single time; less than 3% belongs to the top ten. The sequenced sample consisted of blood. Every receptor here comes from a woman in her 70s in good health. CDR3s include the opening cysteine and the closing phenylalanine or tryptophan.

cdr3_aa v_call
CASRYTSGTQYF TRBV2
CAISDPGQGAYEQYF TRBV10-3
CASSQDRTASNQPQHF TRBV4-2
CASSPGTENTEAFF TRBV18
CASSRDTGTQYF TRBV19
CATRGDRSSGNTIYF TRBV15
CASSLLGTPYNSPLHF TRBV19
CASTGGQSYNSPLHF TRBV6-5
CASSEVTGILFF TRBV2
CASSYTVRVYTF TRBV2
CASSDMAQETQYF TRBV12-3/TRBV12-4
CASSLQQIYGYTF TRBV7-2
CASRLNGEKLFF TRBV2
CASSQVVSGLNSYEQYF TRBV4-1
CATGRSDRDDEQYF TRBV6-5
CASSWDRGVGEQFF TRBV27